This T cell receptor (beta chain) is from a study of identifying expanded T cells in peripheral blood. General study findings and limits: Technical replicates showed roughly 1.2 changed clones; approximately 2 weeks approximately 15; four weeks 19.

In regard to this clone: Antigen specificity is unknown.

The CDR3 totals 17 residues. Germline trimming cut 4 bases from V and 4 bases from J; bases unmatched to any gene: 10. Looked up from germline, CDR1 is SNHLY and CDR2 is FYNNEI. Collection occurred without any documented infections or immune events in donors. The table came from immunoSEQ multiplex PCR; TCRdb's copy has only in-frame clones and leaves some out. The table lists over 85,000 clones, about nine tenths of them singletons. The source is a person aged 18-69 years in good health. Sequencing was done on a sample of blood. The rearrangement joins TRBV2 to TRBJ2-3; 11 nucleotides line up with TRBD1. CDR3 nucleotide sequence: TGTGCCAGCAGTGTCGGCGGGACAGGGGGATTGGCAGATACGCAGTATTTT. This translates into CASSVGGTGGLADTQYF.